The entry that follows covers one T cell receptor beta chain sequence. The CDR3 runs 14 residues. CDR1 is MNHEY, CDR2 SVGAGI, per germline. V lost 8 bases and J lost 6; bases outside the gene matches: 8. Profiling relied on immunoSEQ multiplex PCR, and the TCRdb table lists in-frame clones only, not all of them. The sample holds roughly 20,000 clones; roughly 85% are singletons and the top ten take less than 65%. The sample comes from a study of OX40 agonist ivuxolimab in advanced cancers. The input for sequencing was CD4+ or CD8+ T cells sorted from blood, taken in a trial of the OX40 agonist ivuxolimab. The TCR was taken from an adult with an advanced solid tumor such as melanoma, head and neck, liver or kidney cancer. This rearrangement joins TRBV6-5 to TRBJ2-3; 10 bases are shared with TRBD2. The CDR3 nucleotides read TGTGCCAGCGGCCCGGGACTAGCGTTGGATACGCAGTATTTT. Amino acids: CASGPGLALDTQYF.